The entry below gives a single T cell receptor beta chain sequence along with its context. Its antigen is not known. TCRdb re-called the multiplex PCR reads with MiXCR, one entry per CDR3 protein. The top ten hold 1.1% of the sample, which has 290,000 or so distinct CDR3 sequences, over 30% seen once. The source of the sample is a study of breast tumors, draining lymph nodes, adjacent tissues. Study observations and caveats: Tumor and nontumor repertoires were significantly more similar in luminal-like than in basal-like breast cancer.

Axillary draining lymph nodes of breast cancer patients supplied the node samples. The sequence was obtained from a female donor with breast cancer. Some clones in this sample may be carry-over from other donors' samples. The specimen sequenced was axillary lymph node tissue.

Here the CDR3 reads CSASGAANEKLFF. The CDR3 DNA reads TGCAGTGCTAGCGGGGCGGCTAATGAAAAACTGTTTTTT. V and J are TRBV20-1 and TRBJ1-4; possibly TRBD1 for D (5 bases). V dropped 3 bases and J dropped 3 bases, with 8 bases sitting between them. The CDR3 sequence is 13 residues long. Per germline, CDR1 DFQATT and CDR2 SNEGSKA (reference sequence).